This T cell receptor beta chain derives from a study of PD-L1 blockade in urothelial cancer. This clone was picked up a small number of times. The protocol was immunoSEQ multiplex PCR, while the TCRdb copy is restricted to in-frame clones and leaves out a portion. The repertoire holds 130,000 or so clones, with around 85% as singletons. Germline lookup yields CDR1 MGHRA and CDR2 YSYEKL. Trimming removed 4 bases from V and 5 bases from J; junction bases left unmatched: 13. The CDR3 totals 17 residues. The time point here: pretreatment peripheral blood. For each patient, 1 to 8 samples were obtained, pretreatment and on-treatment.

Sequencing used PBMCs, obtained around atezolizumab (anti-PD-L1) treatment. This clonotype was obtained from a man in his fifties or sixties with urothelial cancer. This sequence joins TRBV4-1 and TRBJ2-1; TRBD1 aligns across 8 bases. DNA of the CDR3: TGCGCCAGCAGCCCTACAGGGGGAGAGGCGGCACACAATGAGCAGTTCTTC. Amino acids: CASSPTGGEAAHNEQFF.